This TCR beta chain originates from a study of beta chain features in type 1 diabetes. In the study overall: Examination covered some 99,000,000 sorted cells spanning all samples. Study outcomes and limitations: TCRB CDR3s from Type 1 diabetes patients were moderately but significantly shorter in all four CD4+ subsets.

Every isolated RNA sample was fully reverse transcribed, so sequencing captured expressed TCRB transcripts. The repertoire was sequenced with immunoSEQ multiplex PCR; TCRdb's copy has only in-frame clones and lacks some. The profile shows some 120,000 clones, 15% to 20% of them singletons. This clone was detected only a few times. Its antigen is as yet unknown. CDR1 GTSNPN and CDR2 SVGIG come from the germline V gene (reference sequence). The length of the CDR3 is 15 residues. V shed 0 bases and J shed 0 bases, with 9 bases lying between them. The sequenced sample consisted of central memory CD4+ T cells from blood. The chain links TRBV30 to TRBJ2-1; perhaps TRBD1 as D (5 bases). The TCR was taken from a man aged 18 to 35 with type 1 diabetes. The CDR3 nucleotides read TGTGCCTGGAGTGTAGACAGTTCCTCCTACAATGAGCAGTTCTTC. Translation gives CAWSVDSSSYNEQFF.